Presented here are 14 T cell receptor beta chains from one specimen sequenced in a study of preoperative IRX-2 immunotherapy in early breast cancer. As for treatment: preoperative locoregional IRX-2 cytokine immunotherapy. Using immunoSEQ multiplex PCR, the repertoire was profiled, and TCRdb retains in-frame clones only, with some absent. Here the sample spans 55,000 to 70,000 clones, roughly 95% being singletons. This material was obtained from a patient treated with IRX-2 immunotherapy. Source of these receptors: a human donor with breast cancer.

This CDR3 is CASRKTGRQETQYF. CDR3 DNA sequence: TGTGCCAGCAGAAAGACAGGGAGGCAAGAGACCCAGTACTTC. V is TRBV6-5 and J is TRBJ2-5; weak D call: TRBD1 (7 bases). This CDR3 has 14 residues. Germline assignment: CDR1 MNHEY and CDR2 SVGAGI. V was cut by 6 bases and J by 2 bases, with 13 bases left in between.

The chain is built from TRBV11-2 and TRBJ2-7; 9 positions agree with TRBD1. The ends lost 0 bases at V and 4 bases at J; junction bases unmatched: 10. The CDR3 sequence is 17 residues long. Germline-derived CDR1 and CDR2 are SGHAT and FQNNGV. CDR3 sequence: CASSLDRVGTGIYEQYF. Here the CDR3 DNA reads TGTGCCAGCAGCTTAGATAGGGTGGGGACAGGGATATACGAGCAGTACTTC.

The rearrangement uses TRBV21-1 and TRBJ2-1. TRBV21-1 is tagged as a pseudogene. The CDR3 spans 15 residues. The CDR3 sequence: CASSPTWTPGGEQFF. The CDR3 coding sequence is TGTGCCAGCAGCCCGACCTGGACCCCTGGCGGTGAGCAGTTCTTC.

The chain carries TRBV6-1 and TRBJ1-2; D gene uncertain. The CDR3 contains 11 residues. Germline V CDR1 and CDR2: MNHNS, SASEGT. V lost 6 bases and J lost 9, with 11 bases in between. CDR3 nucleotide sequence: TGTGCCAGCAGCCCCGGGGTTAGCTACACCTTC. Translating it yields CASSPGVSYTF.

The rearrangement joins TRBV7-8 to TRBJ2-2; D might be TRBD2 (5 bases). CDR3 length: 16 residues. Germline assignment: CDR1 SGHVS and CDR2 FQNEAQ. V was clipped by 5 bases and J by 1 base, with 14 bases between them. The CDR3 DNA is TGTGCCAGCAGCCCCAGGAGCGGTTTGAACACCGGGGAGCTGTTTTTT. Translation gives CASSPRSGLNTGELFF.

CDR3 sequence (DNA): TGTGCCAGCACGGGGGGGGCGTTAACTAATGAAAAACTGTTTTTT. The encoded protein is CASTGGALTNEKLFF. The V call is TRBV7-9, the J call TRBJ1-4; perhaps TRBD1 as D (6 bases). Deletions cut 7 bases from V and 1 base from J, with 13 bases between. CDR1 is SEHNR and CDR2 is FQNEAQ in the germline V gene (reference sequence). The CDR3 totals 15 residues.

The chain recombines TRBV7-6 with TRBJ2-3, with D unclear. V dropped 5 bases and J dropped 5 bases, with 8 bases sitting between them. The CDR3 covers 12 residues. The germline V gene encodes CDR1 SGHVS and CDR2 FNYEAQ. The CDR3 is CASSLPQDTQYF. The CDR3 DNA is TGTGCCAGCAGCCTCCCCCAAGATACGCAGTATTTT.

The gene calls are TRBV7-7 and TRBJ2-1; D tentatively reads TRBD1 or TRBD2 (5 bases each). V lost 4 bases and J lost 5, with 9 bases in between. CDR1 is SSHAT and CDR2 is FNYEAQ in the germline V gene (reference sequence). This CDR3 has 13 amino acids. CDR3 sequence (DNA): TGTGCCAGCAGCTCCGGGACGAACAATGAGCAGTTCTTC. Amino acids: CASSSGTNNEQFF.

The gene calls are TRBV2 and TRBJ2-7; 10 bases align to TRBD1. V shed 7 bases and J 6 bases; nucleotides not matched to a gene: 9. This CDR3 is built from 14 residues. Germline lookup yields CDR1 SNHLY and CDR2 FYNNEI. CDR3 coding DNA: TGTGCCAGCAACCCGGGGACAGGGGTCGGCGAGCAGTACTTC. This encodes CASNPGTGVGEQYF.

In nucleotides, the CDR3 is TGTGCCAGCAGCTTAGCTATCAGCTCCTACAATGAGCAGTTCTTC. Its protein product is CASSLAISSYNEQFF. The chain carries TRBV7-8 and TRBJ2-1; D is uncertain. CDR1 is SGHVS and CDR2 is FQNEAQ in the germline V gene. With 0 bases removed from V and 0 bases from J, the gap between germline ends came to 6 bases. This CDR3 is built from 15 residues. The full variable domain, rest sourced from reference TRBV7-8 and TRBJ2-1, is GAGVSQSPRYKVAKRGQDVALRCDPISGHVSLFWYQQALGQGPEFLTYFQNEAQLDKSGLPSDRFFAERPEGSVSTLKIQRTQQEDSAVYLCASSLAISSYNEQFFGPGTRLTVL.

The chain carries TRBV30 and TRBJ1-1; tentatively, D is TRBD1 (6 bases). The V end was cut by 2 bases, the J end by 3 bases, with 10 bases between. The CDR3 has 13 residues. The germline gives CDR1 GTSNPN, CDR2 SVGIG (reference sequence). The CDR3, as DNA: TGTGCCTGGAGTAGGGGGGAGTACACTGAAGCTTTCTTT. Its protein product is CAWSRGEYTEAFF.

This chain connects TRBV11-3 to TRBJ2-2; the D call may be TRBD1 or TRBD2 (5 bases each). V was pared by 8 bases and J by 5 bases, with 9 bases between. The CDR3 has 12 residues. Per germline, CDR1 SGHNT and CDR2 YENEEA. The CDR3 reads CASGTRTGELFF. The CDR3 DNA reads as TGTGCCAGCGGGACGAGAACCGGGGAGCTGTTTTTT.

CDR3 DNA: TGTGCCAGCAGTTTATCCGGGTTAAGCACAGATACGCAGTATTTT. It translates to CASSLSGLSTDTQYF. The chain joins TRBV28 to TRBJ2-3, with D hard to call. Between the trimmed V and J ends, which lost 1 base and 0 bases, there was a span of 8 bases. The V gene's germline CDR1 is MDHEN and CDR2 SYDVKM. The CDR3 is 15 amino acids. Looking up the rest from reference TRBV28 and TRBJ2-3 gives the full variable domain: DVKVTQSSRYLVKRTGEKVFLECVQDMDHENMFWYRQDPGLGLRLIYFSYDVKMKEKGDIPEGYSVSREKKERFSLILESASTNQTSMYLCASSLSGLSTDTQYFGPGTRLTVL.

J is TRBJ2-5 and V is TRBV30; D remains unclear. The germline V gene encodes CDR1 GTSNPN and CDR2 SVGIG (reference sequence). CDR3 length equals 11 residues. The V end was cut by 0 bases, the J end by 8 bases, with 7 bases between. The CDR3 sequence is CAWSVGSTQYF. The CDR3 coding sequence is TGTGCCTGGAGTGTAGGGTCTACCCAGTACTTC. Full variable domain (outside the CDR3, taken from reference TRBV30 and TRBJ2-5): SQTIHQWPATLVQPVGSPLSLECTVEGTSNPNLYWYRQAAGRGLQLLFYSVGIGQISSEVPQNLSASRPQDRQFILSSKKLLLSDSGFYLCAWSVGSTQYFGPGTRLLVL.